The next 25 T cell receptor beta chains were all read from a single sample in a study of blood T cells in healthy people across ages. A second roughly 6 to 12 cycle PCR used barcoded and J-beta primers. MiXCR, applied by TCRdb to the 5' RACE reads, yields one record per CDR3 protein. Of 800,000 or so distinct CDR3 sequences detected, around 68% appear once; the ten largest clones hold about 30%. The sample consisted of blood. The receptor source for this set is a man younger than 45 in good health.

The genes are TRBV21-1 and TRBJ1-5; no check of the table's D call, TRBD1, against the DNA was made. TRBV21-1 is assigned pseudogene status. The CDR3 totals 16 residues. This CDR3 reads CASSNPRDRGNQPQHF. The CDR3 DNA follows: TGTGCCAGCAGCAATCCCCGGGACAGGGGGAATCAGCCCCAGCATTTT.

This chain joins TRBV2 and TRBJ2-3; D uncertain. The CDR3 has 15 amino acids. Trimming removed 4 bases at V and 0 bases at J, with 11 bases between. CDR1 SNHLY and CDR2 FYNNEI come from the germline V gene. The CDR3 sequence: CASSAYEASTDTQYF. The CDR3 region has the DNA TGTGCCAGCAGTGCCTATGAGGCTAGCACAGATACGCAGTATTTT.

The rearrangement uses TRBV4-2 and TRBJ1-2, with D perhaps TRBD1 (6 bases). Trimming removed 0 bases at V and 5 bases at J, with 19 bases between. CDR1 LGHNA and CDR2 YNFKEQ come from the germline V gene. The CDR3 length is 17 residues. CDR3 sequence: CASSQDQRGLVGYGYTF. CDR3 coding DNA: TGTGCCAGCAGCCAAGATCAACGGGGGCTAGTGGGGTATGGCTACACCTTC.

This rearrangement joins TRBV7-2 to TRBJ2-5; TRBD2 matches at 11 bases. V was clipped by 5 bases and J by 5 bases; unmatched bases: 13. The CDR3 covers 17 residues. Germline CDR1 SGHTA, CDR2 FQGNSA. DNA for the CDR3: TGTGCCAGCAGCCGTAGGACTAGCGGGTCTTCGGGGGAGACCCAGTACTTC. This sequence encodes CASSRRTSGSSGETQYF.

The CDR3, as DNA: TGTGCCAGCTCACCGGTCCTCTCTAGCAATCAGCCCCAGCATTTT. Translating gives CASSPVLSSNQPQHF. The rearrangement links TRBV18 to TRBJ1-5; no clear D. Germline assignment: CDR1 KGHSH and CDR2 LQKENI. Trimming removed 3 bases at V and 0 bases at J, with 9 bases between. CDR3 length: 15 residues.

This chain links TRBV27 with TRBJ2-4; D unresolved. Judging by the DNA end, TRBJ2-7 fits better; the J call may be wrong. This CDR3 contains 15 residues. Germline CDR1 reads MNHEY; CDR2 reads SMNVEV (reference sequence). In DNA, the CDR3 is TGTGCCAGCAGTTTGCGGCGTGCACAAAACTACGAGCAGTACTTC. Translating gives CASSLRRAQNYEQYF.

The genes are TRBV4-2 and TRBJ2-4; D possibly matches TRBD1 or TRBD2 (5 bases each). This CDR3 has 14 amino acids. Germline-derived CDR1 and CDR2 are LGHNA and YNFKEQ. Trimming took 1 base from V and 8 from J, leaving 12 bases between them. The CDR3 spells CASSQGGDGDIQYF. CDR3 DNA: TGTGCCAGCAGCCAAGGAGGGGACGGGGACATTCAGTACTTC.

J is TRBJ2-7 and V is TRBV20-1, with TRBD2 identical over 8 bases. Trimming at V came to 6 bases and at J to 2 bases, leaving 9 bases not matched to a gene. CDR1 is DFQATT and CDR2 is SNEGSKA in the germline V gene (reference sequence). The CDR3 spans 14 residues. CDR3 DNA: TGCAGTGCGAGAATAGCGGGGTTAACCTACGAGCAGTACTTC. This gives the protein CSARIAGLTYEQYF.

This clonotype was found a few times. The chain employs TRBV20-1 and TRBJ1-2; D unclear. Germline V CDR1 and CDR2: DFQATT, SNEGSKA (reference sequence). V lost 6 bases and J lost 4, with 18 bases in between. This CDR3 comprises 14 residues. The CDR3 nucleotides read TGCAGTGCACGGACGACGGGTGGGCTCTATGGCTACACCTTC. This codes for CSARTTGGLYGYTF.

The CDR3 DNA reads as TGTGCCAGCAGTTATACAGGGGGCGGGTGGAATGAGCAGTTCTTC. Translating gives CASSYTGGGWNEQFF. The chain joins TRBV12-3 or TRBV12-4 to TRBJ2-1; 9 bases are shared with TRBD1. V trimming: 4 bases; J trimming: 7 bases; junction bases outside the gene matches: 8. This CDR3 region has 15 residues.

The rearrangement joins TRBV12-3 or TRBV12-4 to TRBJ2-3, with D possibly matching TRBD2 (5 bases). The V and J ends lost 6 bases and 1 base respectively, with 14 bases between them. This CDR3 contains 15 residues. CDR3 coding DNA: TGTGCCAGCAGCCCTAGCTGGGCGGGCACAGATACGCAGTATTTT. This translates into CASSPSWAGTDTQYF.

This chain connects TRBV9 to TRBJ2-3; 9 nucleotides agree with TRBD1. The junction had 13 bases not matched to a gene; V was cut back by 1 base and J by 7 bases. Germline loops: CDR1 SGDLS, CDR2 YYNGEE. The CDR3 contains 17 residues. CDR3 DNA sequence: TGTGCCAGCAGCGTAACTTCCGGGACAGGGTCCGGTCATACGCAGTATTTT. This encodes CASSVTSGTGSGHTQYF.

This clonotype was picked up one time. V is TRBV6-5 and J is TRBJ2-3; unclear D gene. This CDR3 has 16 residues. Germline V gene data show CDR1 as MNHEY and CDR2 as SVGAGI. Between the trimmed V and J ends, which lost 2 bases and 1 base, there was a span of 13 bases. CDR3 DNA sequence: TGTGCCAGCAGTTACAGAGACGTACTCGGCACAGATACGCAGTATTTT. Protein product: CASSYRDVLGTDTQYF.

This clonotype was recorded a few times. The V gene is TRBV5-1, the J gene TRBJ2-6; 8 nucleotides agree with TRBD1. The ends lost 4 bases at V and 1 base at J; junction bases unmatched: 10. Germline CDR1 and CDR2: SGHRS and YFSETQ. CDR3 length: 18 residues. For the CDR3, the DNA is TGCGCCAGCAGCCTCAAGGGACAGGAGAGTTCTGGGGCCAACGTCCTGACTTTC. Its translation is CASSLKGQESSGANVLTF.

This clonotype has just a few counts. This chain joins TRBV7-9 and TRBJ2-1; TRBD2 aligns across 10 bases. From germline, CDR1 is SEHNR and CDR2 FQNEAQ (reference sequence). This CDR3 is 15 amino acids long. Trimming cost V 1 base and J 8 bases; bases outside gene matches: 5. CDR3 residues: CASSLERGGSYEQFF. In DNA, the CDR3 is TGTGCCAGCAGCTTAGAGCGGGGGGGCTCCTATGAGCAGTTCTTC.

This clonotype was detected only a few times. The chain combines TRBV4-3 with TRBJ1-2, with 8 bases aligning to TRBD1. The CDR3 has 17 residues. The V gene's germline CDR1 is LGHNA and CDR2 YSLEER. V gave up 3 bases and J gave up 2 bases; unmatched junction bases: 11. In nucleotides, the CDR3 is TGCGCCAGCAGCCATCCTCGACAGGGGATTTCCAACTATGGCTACACCTTC. Its protein is CASSHPRQGISNYGYTF.

The chain carries TRBV3-1 and TRBJ2-5; 7 bases are a match to TRBD1. Germline CDR1 LGHDT, CDR2 YNNKEL (reference sequence). The CDR3 is made up of 15 amino acids. V lost 4 bases, J lost 1 base, and 6 bases stayed unmatched. As DNA, the CDR3 is TGTGCCAGCAGCCCAACGGGACAGATCCAAGAGACCCAGTACTTC. It translates to CASSPTGQIQETQYF.

The rearrangement joins TRBV6-5 to TRBJ2-3, with a tentative D call TRBD2 (5 bases). CDR3 length: 15 amino acids. The germline gives CDR1 MNHEY, CDR2 SVGAGI. The V gene lost 0 bases and the J gene lost 2 bases, with 9 bases spanning the gap. The CDR3 here is CASSYSPGITDTQYF. The CDR3 DNA sequence: TGTGCCAGCAGTTACTCGCCGGGAATCACAGATACGCAGTATTTT.

This clonotype was picked up one time. The chain carries TRBV6-2 or TRBV6-3 and TRBJ2-3, with no clear D. Trimming took off 2 bases at V and 2 bases at J, with 11 bases between the two ends. Germline CDR1 MNHEY, CDR2 SVGEGT. The CDR3 is 15 residues long. This CDR3 reads CASSYRSRYTDTQYF. CDR3 sequence (DNA): TGTGCCAGCAGTTACAGGTCCAGGTACACAGATACGCAGTATTTT.

Regarding this clonotype: The junction does not match germline at one end; this may be a read error. This chain's CDR3 is CASSYGGRNTEAFF. The CDR3 coding sequence is TGTGCCAGCAGTTACGGGGGTAGGAACACTGAGGCTTTCTTT. The chain employs TRBV6-5 and TRBJ1-1; D may be TRBD1 (5 bases). Germline V gives CDR1 MNHEY, CDR2 SVGAGI. The CDR3 loop spans 14 amino acids.

This clonotype was counted at least ten times. The chain employs TRBV4-2 and TRBJ2-5; TRBD2 aligns across 12 bases. Germline CDR1 and CDR2: LGHNA and YNFKEQ. The CDR3 is 17 amino acids. The J segment lost 2 bases and the V segment lost 0 bases, leaving 4 bases of the junction unmatched. The DNA of the CDR3 is TGTGCCAGCAGCCAAGAACCCGGGACTAGCGGGCAAGAGACCCAGTACTTC. This encodes CASSQEPGTSGQETQYF.

This rearrangement joins TRBV28 to TRBJ2-1, with TRBD2 identical over 7 bases. Germline CDR1 is MDHEN and CDR2 is SYDVKM. This CDR3 is 14 amino acids long. V was clipped by 8 bases and J by 8 bases; unmatched bases: 12. The CDR3 is CASWGGATADEQFF. CDR3 DNA: TGTGCCAGCTGGGGAGGGGCCACGGCCGATGAGCAGTTCTTC. The variable domain in full, with the rest retrieved from reference TRBV28 and TRBJ2-1, is DVKVTQSSRYLVKRTGEKVFLECVQDMDHENMFWYRQDPGLGLRLIYFSYDVKMKEKGDIPEGYSVSREKKERFSLILESASTNQTSMYLCASWGGATADEQFFGPGTRLTVL.

V gene TRBV13 combines with J gene TRBJ2-5; D unclear. Near its end, the DNA agrees better with TRBJ2-7, so the J call may be wrong. Germline CDR1 and CDR2: PRHDT and FYEKMQ (reference sequence). This CDR3 is 16 amino acids long. In nucleotides, the CDR3 is TGTGCCAGCAGCTTAGGGGCAGATTTATTCTTCTACGAGCAGTACTTC. Translation gives CASSLGADLFFYEQYF.

The gene calls are TRBV4-2 and TRBJ1-4, with 9 bases matching TRBD1. Germline assignment: CDR1 LGHNA and CDR2 YNFKEQ. The CDR3 loop spans 16 amino acids. J gave up 4 bases and V 4 bases, and 7 bases lay outside the gene matches. CDR3 bases: TGTGCCAGCAGCCCACCCAGGGGACAGGGTAATGAAAAACTGTTTTTT. Translating gives CASSPPRGQGNEKLFF.

The genes are TRBV6-6 and TRBJ1-1; D unclear. Trimming removed 7 bases at V and 1 base at J, with 10 bases between. Germline CDR1 is MNHNY and CDR2 is SVGAGI (reference sequence). The CDR3 totals 13 residues. CDR3 DNA sequence: TGTGCCAGCAAGCGGACGGAGAACACTGAAGCTTTCTTT. This gives the protein CASKRTENTEAFF.